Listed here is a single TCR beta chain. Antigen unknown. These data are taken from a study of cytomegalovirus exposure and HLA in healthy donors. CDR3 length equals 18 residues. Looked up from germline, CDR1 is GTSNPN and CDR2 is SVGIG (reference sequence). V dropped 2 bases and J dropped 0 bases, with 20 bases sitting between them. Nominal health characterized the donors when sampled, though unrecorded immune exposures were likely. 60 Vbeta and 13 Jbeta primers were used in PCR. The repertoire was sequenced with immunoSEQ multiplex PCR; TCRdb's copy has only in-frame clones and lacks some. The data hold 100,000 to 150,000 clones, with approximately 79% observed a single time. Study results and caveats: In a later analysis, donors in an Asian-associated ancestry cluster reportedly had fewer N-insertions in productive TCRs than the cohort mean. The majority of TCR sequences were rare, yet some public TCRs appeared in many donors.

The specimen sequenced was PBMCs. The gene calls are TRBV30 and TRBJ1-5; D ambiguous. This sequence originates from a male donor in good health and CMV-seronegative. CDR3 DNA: TGTGCCTGGAGTCCATTTACCCCCTTGAGGGATAGCAATCAGCCCCAGCATTTT. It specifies CAWSPFTPLRDSNQPQHF.